The 18 T cell receptor beta chains below come from one sample, sequenced in a study of blood T cell repertoires in COVID-19. Assay used: immunoSEQ multiplex PCR; TCRdb lists only in-frame clones, some missing. There are over 350,000 clones in the sample; roughly 88% occur only once, and 1.4% lies in the top ten. Sequenced material: peripheral blood. Source of these receptors: a woman in her 30s with active or convalescent COVID-19.

V usage is TRBV5-4 and J usage is TRBJ2-3, with 8 bases that match TRBD2. The CDR3 is 15 residues long. CDR1 and CDR2 from the germline V gene are SGHNT and YYREEE (reference sequence). V gave up 1 base and J gave up 0 bases; unmatched junction bases: 1. The CDR3 loop is CASSLSSGSTDTQYF. CDR3 nucleotide sequence: TGTGCCAGCAGCTTGTCTAGCGGGAGCACAGATACGCAGTATTTT.

The CDR3: CASSLAGGDSSEKLFF. The CDR3 bases are TGCGCCAGCAGCTTGGCCGGGGGGGATTCCAGTGAAAAACTGTTTTTT. V usage is TRBV5-1 and J usage is TRBJ1-4; possibly TRBD1 for D (5 bases). The length of the CDR3 is 16 residues. V lost 0 bases to trimming and J lost 7 bases, with 16 bases between them. CDR1 is SGHRS, CDR2 YFSETQ, per germline.

J is TRBJ2-7 and V is TRBV27, with D possibly TRBD2 on 5 matching bases. The V gene lost 0 bases and the J gene lost 2 bases, with 11 bases spanning the gap. This CDR3 spans 15 amino acids. Per the germline V gene, CDR1 is MNHEY and CDR2 is SMNVEV (reference sequence). CDR3 sequence: CASSLSSRGTYEQYF. CDR3 DNA: TGTGCCAGCAGTTTATCGTCACGGGGAACCTACGAGCAGTACTTC.

This clone was found once. The CDR3 here is CASSPGQGALGANVLTF. The CDR3, as DNA: TGTGCCAGCAGCCCAGGACAGGGGGCGCTCGGGGCCAACGTCCTGACTTTC. The chain employs TRBV6-2 or TRBV6-3 and TRBJ2-6, with 11 bases matching TRBD1. Looked up from germline, CDR1 is MNHEY and CDR2 is SVGEGT. J gave up 4 bases and V 6 bases, and 8 bases lay outside the gene matches. This CDR3 has 17 residues.

The V call is TRBV20-1, the J call TRBJ1-2, with 7 bases that match TRBD1. Looked up from germline, CDR1 is DFQATT and CDR2 is SNEGSKA (reference sequence). V trimming: 3 bases; J trimming: 6 bases; junction bases outside the gene matches: 10. The CDR3 is made up of 14 amino acids. Here the CDR3 reads CSASYGTVLHGYTF. DNA for the CDR3: TGCAGTGCTAGTTACGGGACAGTGCTCCATGGCTACACCTTC.

V gene TRBV30 combines with J gene TRBJ2-1; 10 bases fit TRBD2. J gave up 7 bases and V 0 bases, and 9 bases lay outside the gene matches. This CDR3 comprises 16 residues. The germline gives CDR1 GTSNPN, CDR2 SVGIG (reference sequence). For the CDR3, the DNA is TGTGCCTGGAGTGTATATAAGCGGGAGGGAGCAAATGAGCAGTTCTTC. Protein: CAWSVYKREGANEQFF.

This clone was picked up one time. CDR3 coding DNA: TGTGCCACCAGCTTCCTCGGGGAAGGGGGTTACCCCGCAGATACGCAGTATTTT. It codes for CATSFLGEGGYPADTQYF. The rearrangement uses TRBV15 and TRBJ2-3, with D possibly matching TRBD1 (6 bases). V was cut by 5 bases and J by 4 bases, with 25 bases left in between. The CDR3 length is 18 residues. Germline assignment: CDR1 LNHNV and CDR2 YYDKDF (reference sequence).

The genes are TRBV10-3 and TRBJ2-7, with 10 bases matching TRBD1. J gave up 2 bases and V 10 bases, and 8 bases lay outside the gene matches. The CDR3 has 14 residues. Germline values: CDR1 ENHRY, CDR2 SYGVKD. The CDR3 sequence is CATAGQGVAYEQYF. DNA for the CDR3: TGTGCCACCGCTGGACAGGGGGTTGCCTACGAGCAGTACTTC.

The CDR3: CASSARTDTGELFF. CDR3 DNA sequence: TGTGCCAGCAGCGCTCGGACAGACACCGGGGAGCTGTTTTTT. The V and J genes are TRBV7-8 and TRBJ2-2; weak D call: TRBD1 (6 bases). CDR3 length: 14 amino acids. Between the trimmed V and J ends, which lost 5 bases and 3 bases, there was a span of 10 bases. CDR1 and CDR2 (germline): SGHVS, FQNEAQ. The variable domain in full, completed from reference TRBV7-8 and TRBJ2-2, reads GAGVSQSPRYKVAKRGQDVALRCDPISGHVSLFWYQQALGQGPEFLTYFQNEAQLDKSGLPSDRFFAERPEGSVSTLKIQRTQQEDSAVYLCASSARTDTGELFFGEGSRLTVL.

This clone was counted once. The chain links TRBV6-6 to TRBJ2-7, with D unresolved. There are 13 residues in the CDR3. Trimming shortened V by 2 bases and J by 1 base, and 6 bases separated the two germline ends. Looked up from germline, CDR1 is MNHNY and CDR2 is SVGAGI (reference sequence). The CDR3 coding sequence is TGTGCCAGCAGTTACAGAGGATCCTACGAGCAGTACTTC. Its translation: CASSYRGSYEQYF.

In DNA, the CDR3 is TGCAGTGGAACTCGCAACACTGAAGCTTTCTTT. Protein product: CSGTRNTEAFF. V gene TRBV20-1 combines with J gene TRBJ1-1, with D hard to call. This CDR3 comprises 11 residues. CDR1 and CDR2 (germline): DFQATT, SNEGSKA (reference sequence). Between the trimmed V and J ends, which lost 7 bases and 2 bases, there was a span of 8 bases.

This clone has just a few counts. J is TRBJ1-3 and V is TRBV5-6; D ambiguous. CDR1 SGHDT and CDR2 YYEEEE come from the germline V gene. The CDR3 is made up of 13 amino acids. V lost 6 bases and J lost 8, with 15 bases in between. The CDR3, as DNA: TGTGCCAGCACCCTTGGTCCCGGGGACACCATATATTTT. This sequence encodes CASTLGPGDTIYF.

The chain carries TRBV29-1 and TRBJ1-2; the match to TRBD1 covers 7 bases. Trimming cost V 6 bases and J 2 bases; bases outside gene matches: 6. The CDR3 runs to 13 residues. Germline lookup yields CDR1 SQVTM and CDR2 ANQGSEA. The CDR3 DNA reads as TGCAGCGTGGGGGGCAGGGGGAACTATGGCTACACCTTC. This codes for CSVGGRGNYGYTF.

The V and J genes are TRBV10-2 and TRBJ2-7; D not certain. Looked up from germline, CDR1 is WSHSY and CDR2 is SAAADI. This CDR3 has 13 residues. Trimming took off 2 bases at V and 0 bases at J, with 5 bases between the two ends. Here the CDR3 reads CASSETGSYEQYF. The CDR3 nucleotides are TGCGCCAGCAGTGAGACGGGCTCCTACGAGCAGTACTTC.

This rearrangement joins TRBV29-1 to TRBJ1-2, with D possibly TRBD1 on 5 matching bases. The CDR3 covers 12 residues. Trimming removed 4 bases at V and 3 bases at J, with 9 bases between. Germline CDR1 SQVTM, CDR2 ANQGSEA. CDR3 in amino acids: CSVGGDYYGYTF. DNA for the CDR3: TGCAGCGTTGGTGGGGACTACTATGGCTACACCTTC. Combining the CDR3 with reference TRBV29-1 and TRBJ1-2 gives the whole variable domain SAVISQKPSRDICQRGTSLTIQCQVDSQVTMMFWYRQQPGQSLTLIATANQGSEATYESGFVIDKFPISRPNLTFSTLTVSNMSPEDSSIYLCSVGGDYYGYTFGSGTRLTVV.

This chain links TRBV19 with TRBJ2-5; no reliable D call. V shed 5 bases and J shed 3 bases, with 10 bases lying between them. The CDR3 length is 13 residues. Looked up from germline, CDR1 is LNHDA and CDR2 is SQIVND (reference sequence). The CDR3 sequence is CASSLHLKETQYF. The CDR3 DNA reads as TGTGCCAGTAGTCTCCACTTAAAAGAGACCCAGTACTTC.

A few counts support this clone. The rearrangement uses TRBV28 and TRBJ1-5, with 7 bases identical to TRBD1. The V segment lost 6 bases and the J segment 2 bases; nucleotides outside the gene matches: 7. This CDR3 has 15 amino acids. CDR1 MDHEN and CDR2 SYDVKM come from the germline V gene. CDR3 protein: CASRRQGSGNQPQHF. CDR3 sequence (DNA): TGTGCCAGCAGACGACAGGGTTCTGGCAATCAGCCCCAGCATTTT.

V gene TRBV19 combines with J gene TRBJ1-3, with D tentatively TRBD1 (6 bases). Germline values: CDR1 LNHDA, CDR2 SQIVND (reference sequence). The CDR3 sequence is 17 residues long. Trimming removed 3 bases from V and 2 bases from J, with 17 bases in between. CDR3 sequence reads: CASSMDPPGDTGNTIYF. In nucleotides, the CDR3 is TGTGCCAGTAGTATGGACCCCCCAGGGGACACTGGAAACACCATATATTTT.